This T cell receptor (beta chain) was obtained from a study of blood T cell repertoires in COVID-19. About the study: The samples span acute and convalescent COVID-19 from the United States, Italy and Spain. PBMCs, B-cell-depleted T cells, or T cells were the source of the cDNA or gDNA that made up the material.

In the original analysis: By means of reference gene primer amplification, nucleated cell counts were estimated. The protocol was immunoSEQ multiplex PCR, while the TCRdb copy is restricted to in-frame clones and leaves out a portion. V and J calls and clone size are copied from that table; D and trimming were computed from the DNA. The table includes approximately 180,000 clones, 87% detected once. The TCR comes from a man in his forties with active or convalescent COVID-19. Sequenced input: peripheral blood.

CDR3 residues: CASSYSTAGDGGTIYF. Here the CDR3 DNA reads TGTGCCAGCAGTTACTCAACGGCGGGGGACGGGGGCACCATATATTTT. The V and J genes are TRBV6-5 and TRBJ1-3, with TRBD1 as a possible D gene (5 bases). Per the germline V gene, CDR1 is MNHEY and CDR2 is SVGAGI. Deletions cut 0 bases from V and 9 bases from J, with 18 bases between. The CDR3 is 16 residues long.